These 26 T cell receptor beta chains were sequenced from one sample in a study of OX40 agonist ivuxolimab in advanced cancers. The protocol was immunoSEQ multiplex PCR, while the TCRdb copy is restricted to in-frame clones and leaves out a portion. The sample has about 46,000 clones; 75% to 90% are singletons. The sequencing used CD4+ or CD8+ T cells sorted from blood, collected in a trial of the OX40 agonist ivuxolimab. The receptor set was obtained from an adult with an advanced solid tumor such as melanoma, head and neck, liver or kidney cancer.

The V call is TRBV2, the J call TRBJ2-3, with D uncertain. Between the trimmed V and J ends, which lost 3 bases and 5 bases, there was a span of 12 bases. The germline V gene has CDR1 SNHLY and CDR2 FYNNEI. The CDR3 is 14 residues long. CDR3 sequence: CASSEISAGDTQYF. CDR3 DNA sequence: TGTGCCAGCAGTGAGATTTCCGCCGGAGATACGCAGTATTTT.

The V and J genes are TRBV15 and TRBJ2-3; 11 bases map to TRBD2. The CDR3 consists of 19 residues. Germline assignment: CDR1 LNHNV and CDR2 YYDKDF (reference sequence). The V gene end was trimmed by 3 bases and the J gene end by 1 base; junction bases not matched to a gene: 12. The CDR3 here is CATSSPGTSGEEGTDTQYF. The CDR3 coding sequence is TGTGCCACCAGCAGCCCCGGGACTAGCGGAGAGGAAGGCACAGATACGCAGTATTTT.

The chain uses TRBV5-4 and TRBJ2-5; 12 bases are shared with TRBD1. Trimming took 8 bases from V and 4 from J; bases not matched to a gene: 6. In germline, CDR1 is SGHNT, CDR2 YYREEE (reference sequence). The CDR3 extends over 14 amino acids. The DNA of the CDR3 is TGTGCCAGTGGGGACAGGGGGCAGCGAGAGACCCAGTACTTC. It yields the protein CASGDRGQRETQYF.

J is TRBJ1-1 and V is TRBV4-1, with D unresolved. V was clipped by 3 bases and J by 10 bases, with 15 bases between them. CDR1 and CDR2 (germline): MGHRA, YSYEKL. CDR3 length equals 13 residues. CDR3 coding DNA: TGCGCCAGCAGCCAGGCGGGAGCCGGGGTAGCTTTCTTT. Translation gives CASSQAGAGVAFF.

The chain recombines TRBV6-5 with TRBJ2-7, with 9 nucleotides matching TRBD2. The J segment lost 3 bases and the V segment lost 5 bases, leaving 5 bases of the junction unmatched. The length of the CDR3 is 14 residues. Germline loops: CDR1 MNHEY, CDR2 SVGAGI. CDR3 loop: CASSTRRGGYEQYF. CDR3 DNA: TGTGCCAGCAGTACGAGGCGGGGGGGCTACGAGCAGTACTTC.

The chain is built from TRBV7-6 and TRBJ2-7; 8 nucleotides agree with TRBD1. The CDR3 runs 17 residues. V shed 5 bases and J 4 bases; nucleotides not matched to a gene: 16. Germline loops: CDR1 SGHVS, CDR2 FNYEAQ. CDR3 protein: CASSPRPDRAREYEQYF. In DNA form, the CDR3 reads TGTGCCAGCAGCCCACGACCGGACAGGGCCCGGGAGTACGAGCAGTACTTC. Filled out from reference TRBV7-6 and TRBJ2-7, the complete variable domain reads GAGVSQSPRYKVTKRGQDVALRCDPISGHVSLYWYRQALGQGPEFLTYFNYEAQQDKSGLPNDRFSAERPEGSISTLTIQRTEQRDSAMYRCASSPRPDRAREYEQYFGPGTRLTVT.

Details on this clone: One end of the junction is discordant with germline, which a read error may explain. The chain uses TRBV28 and TRBJ1-6; 7 nucleotides line up with TRBD1. This CDR3 region has 15 residues. Germline CDR1 is MDHEN and CDR2 is SYDVKM. This chain's CDR3 is CASSLWDRTYSPLHF. Written as DNA, the CDR3 is TGTGCCAGCAGTCTATGGGACAGAACATATTCACCCCTCCACTTT.

The chain is built from TRBV2 and TRBJ2-3; D possibly corresponds to TRBD2 (6 bases). The CDR3 is made up of 14 amino acids. Per the germline V gene, CDR1 is SNHLY and CDR2 is FYNNEI. Trimming left V 3 bases short and J 1 base short, with 8 bases between. The chain's CDR3 is CASSDGGGTDTQYF. CDR3 coding DNA: TGTGCCAGCAGTGACGGCGGGGGCACAGATACGCAGTATTTT.

The chain couples TRBV27 to TRBJ2-7; D remains unclear. The germline gives CDR1 MNHEY, CDR2 SMNVEV (reference sequence). This CDR3 comprises 14 residues. V gave up 4 bases and J gave up 6 bases, with 16 bases separating them. CDR3 DNA: TGTGCCAGCAGTTCCCACCCCTCGGCGACCGAGCAGTACTTC. The encoded protein is CASSSHPSATEQYF.

V and J are TRBV7-2 and TRBJ2-1; 12 nucleotides agree with TRBD2. CDR3 length equals 15 residues. V shed 2 bases, J shed 7 bases, and the junction held 3 bases outside the gene matches. The germline V gene has CDR1 SGHTA and CDR2 FQGNSA. CDR3 loop: CASSLLAGGGNEQFF. DNA for the CDR3: TGTGCCAGCAGCTTACTAGCGGGAGGGGGGAATGAGCAGTTCTTC.

The chain recombines TRBV16 with TRBJ2-5; a possible D gene is TRBD1 (6 bases). V lost 0 bases and J 1 base, leaving 15 bases between the germline ends. Germline loops: CDR1 KGHSY, CDR2 FQNENV. The CDR3 sequence is 17 residues long. Here the CDR3 reads CASSQSNRAEGQETQYF. The CDR3 DNA follows: TGTGCCAGCAGCCAATCGAACAGGGCTGAAGGCCAAGAGACCCAGTACTTC. The entire variable domain, with the rest obtained from reference TRBV16 and TRBJ2-5, is as follows: GEEVAQTPKHLVRGEGQKAKLYCAPIKGHSYVFWYQQVLKNEFKFLISFQNENVFDETGMPKERFSAKCLPNSPCSLEIQATKLEDSAVYFCASSQSNRAEGQETQYFGPGTRLLVL.

This chain joins TRBV30 and TRBJ1-1, with D perhaps matching TRBD1 (5 bases). The CDR3 covers 14 residues. The germline CDR1 and CDR2 sequences are GTSNPN and SVGIG (reference sequence). Trimming took 0 bases from V and 3 from J, leaving 11 bases between them. The CDR3, as DNA: TGTGCCTGGAGTGTACGATGGGGGTACACTGAAGCTTTCTTT. Translated, it gives CAWSVRWGYTEAFF.

V is TRBV28 and J is TRBJ1-2; no reliable D call. This CDR3 comprises 14 residues. Trimming removed 10 bases at V and 0 bases at J, with 15 bases between. Germline V gives CDR1 MDHEN, CDR2 SYDVKM. The chain's CDR3 is CATSYTNPNYGYTF. CDR3 coding DNA: TGTGCCACCTCTTACACCAATCCTAACTATGGCTACACCTTC.

The chain carries TRBV7-2 and TRBJ2-7; a weak D match, TRBD2 (5 bases). This CDR3 contains 12 residues. Germline CDR1 SGHTA, CDR2 FQGNSA. Deletions cut 5 bases from V and 6 bases from J, with 11 bases between. CDR3 sequence reads: CASSPRRSEQYF. Here the CDR3 DNA reads TGTGCCAGCAGCCCCCGGAGGAGCGAGCAGTACTTC.

This chain joins TRBV4-1 and TRBJ1-5, with D possibly being TRBD1 (5 bases). Germline V CDR1 and CDR2: MGHRA, YSYEKL. The V end lost 1 base, the J end lost 5 bases, and 12 bases lay between the germline ends. The CDR3 consists of 15 residues. Here the CDR3 reads CASSQVPGGDQPQHF. The CDR3, as DNA: TGCGCCAGCAGCCAAGTTCCAGGAGGGGATCAGCCCCAGCATTTT.

The rearrangement uses TRBV5-6 and TRBJ2-7, with D perhaps TRBD1 (6 bases). Germline V gives CDR1 SGHDT, CDR2 YYEEEE. The CDR3 totals 12 residues. The V end was cut by 4 bases, the J end by 6 bases, with 11 bases between. CDR3 nucleotide sequence: TGTGCCAGCAGCGTGCAGGGGCCCGAGCAGTACTTC. As protein: CASSVQGPEQYF.

The chain links TRBV30 to TRBJ1-5; D gene uncertain. Germline V gene sequence: CDR1 GTSNPN, CDR2 SVGIG (reference sequence). The CDR3 has 13 residues. V gave up 0 bases and J gave up 6 bases, with 9 bases separating them. The CDR3, as DNA: TGTGCCTGGAGTGTATGGGGTGGTCAGCCCCAGCATTTT. This sequence encodes CAWSVWGGQPQHF.

This chain's CDR3 is CASSLNRGLNTEAFF. CDR3 DNA: TGCGCCAGCAGCCTTAACAGGGGGTTGAACACTGAAGCTTTCTTT. This chain connects TRBV4-3 to TRBJ1-1; TRBD1 matches 8 bases. Germline V gives CDR1 LGHNA, CDR2 YSLEER. The CDR3 extends over 15 amino acids. V dropped 4 bases and J dropped 0; count of bases not matched to a gene: 4.

This clone was counted a single time. The V and J genes are TRBV9 and TRBJ1-5; TRBD1 might be the D (5 bases). The germline V gene has CDR1 SGDLS and CDR2 YYNGEE. CDR3 length: 15 residues. Between the trimmed V and J ends, which lost 4 bases and 8 bases, there was a span of 19 bases. The CDR3 spells CASSQGGGSHEPQHF. In DNA form, the CDR3 reads TGTGCCAGCAGCCAGGGCGGGGGGTCCCATGAGCCCCAGCATTTT.

The CDR3 DNA follows: TGTGCCAGCCTGCAGGCGACCCAAGAGACCCAGTACTTC. It yields the protein CASLQATQETQYF. The genes are TRBV6-6 and TRBJ2-5, with D unresolved. This CDR3 is built from 13 residues. V was clipped by 8 bases and J by 1 base, with 11 bases between them. Germline CDR1 reads MNHNY; CDR2 reads SVGAGI (reference sequence).

The J gene is TRBJ2-2, the V gene TRBV13; tentatively, D is TRBD2 (5 bases). There are 13 residues in the CDR3. Germline CDR1 is PRHDT and CDR2 is FYEKMQ (reference sequence). Trimming cost V 5 bases and J 5 bases, with 9 bases left between them. The CDR3 DNA follows: TGTGCCAGCAGCCATGGGAGTACCGGGGAGCTGTTTTTT. This translates into CASSHGSTGELFF.

As for this clone: Other DNA sequences in the same sample also yield this CDR3. This chain uses TRBV28 with TRBJ2-2; D gene unclear. The CDR3 extends over 12 amino acids. With 6 bases removed from V and 4 bases from J, the gap between germline ends came to 6 bases. Germline V gives CDR1 MDHEN, CDR2 SYDVKM. The CDR3: CASSPGTGELFF. DNA of the CDR3: TGTGCCAGCAGCCCGGGCACCGGGGAGCTGTTTTTT.

The V call is TRBV30, the J call TRBJ1-5; D is perhaps TRBD1 (6 bases). Trimming took 0 bases from V and 10 from J, leaving 16 bases between them. CDR3 length: 14 amino acids. CDR1 is GTSNPN, CDR2 SVGIG, per germline (reference sequence). The CDR3 spells CAWSVGQGSTPQHF. CDR3 in DNA: TGTGCCTGGAGTGTAGGGCAGGGGAGTACACCCCAGCATTTT.

The J gene is TRBJ2-5, the V gene TRBV27; D is unresolved. The germline V gene encodes CDR1 MNHEY and CDR2 SMNVEV (reference sequence). Between the trimmed V and J ends, which lost 5 bases and 3 bases, there was a span of 13 bases. CDR3 length: 14 amino acids. The DNA for the CDR3 is TGTGCCAGCAGTCTCGGGCCTCTGGAAGAGACCCAGTACTTC. Protein product: CASSLGPLEETQYF.

This rearrangement joins TRBV30 to TRBJ1-6, with D perhaps TRBD1 (5 bases). Germline V lookup: CDR1 GTSNPN, CDR2 SVGIG (reference sequence). The CDR3 extends over 14 amino acids. V dropped 1 base and J dropped 7 bases, with 11 bases sitting between them. The CDR3 reads CAWSEGRENSPLHF. DNA for the CDR3: TGTGCCTGGAGTGAGGGCAGGGAGAATTCACCCCTCCACTTT.

This chain uses TRBV10-2 with TRBJ2-1; tentative D call: TRBD2 (6 bases). CDR3 size: 14 residues. Germline-derived CDR1 and CDR2 are WSHSY and SAAADI. Trimming pared 4 bases from V and 14 bases from J, leaving 21 bases between. The CDR3 region has the DNA TGCGCCAGCAGTGTGATTAGAAGCGGGCTGGGCGAGTTCTTC. Translated, it gives CASSVIRSGLGEFF.